This TCR beta chain was identified in a study of T cells in narcolepsy. Looking at the study overall: Patients with NT1 or NT2 and healthy control donors were enrolled. Study-wide results and limits: Some memory CD4+ repertoires had no autoreactive clone sequences. Reportedly, autoreactive clonotypes were serially detected in patients' blood but not controls'.

The V end was cut by 4 bases, the J end by 8 bases, with 11 bases between. Germline V gene data show CDR1 as KGHSH and CDR2 as LQKENI. The CDR3 is 13 amino acids. Data came from immunoSEQ multiplex PCR; TCRdb stores just in-frame clones and leaves some out. Here the sample spans around 31,000 clones, about three quarters being singletons. As regards this clone: The antigen is not known.

The V call is TRBV18, the J call TRBJ1-4; D call uncertain. The clonotype was recovered from a human donor with narcolepsy. Sample: CD45RA- memory CD4+ T cells from PBMCs. For the CDR3, the DNA is TGTGCCAGCTCACTTGGGCAAGTCGAAAAACTGTTTTTT. It encodes CASSLGQVEKLFF.